These 32 T cell receptor beta chains originate from one sample sequenced in a study of shared clonotypes between healthy human individuals. Produced via immunoSEQ multiplex PCR; TCRdb's table is partial and in-frame only. The sample records hundreds of thousands of clones, roughly 73% being singletons. The sequenced material came from memory CD4+ T cells sorted from blood. Subset in this sample: CD45RA-negative fraction. The source is a woman aged 25 to 39 in good health.

This chain uses TRBV7-2 with TRBJ1-1; no clear D. The CDR3 is 15 residues long. CDR1 SGHTA and CDR2 FQGNSA come from the germline V gene. Deletions cut 1 base from V and 5 bases from J, with 14 bases between. CDR3 loop: CASSLVAGGGTEAFF. CDR3 sequence (DNA): TGTGCCAGCAGCTTAGTGGCGGGAGGAGGGACTGAAGCTTTCTTT.

The chain is built from TRBV6-5 and TRBJ2-7, with D uncertain. The length of the CDR3 is 11 residues. From germline, CDR1 is MNHEY and CDR2 SVGAGI. V was shortened by 5 bases and J by 5 bases, with 7 bases between the two germline ends. The CDR3 sequence: CASSPGHEQYF. The CDR3, as DNA: TGTGCCAGCAGTCCCGGCCACGAGCAGTACTTC.

This clone occurred a few times. The V call is TRBV6-1, the J call TRBJ2-5; a weak D match, TRBD1 (5 bases). V lost 6 bases, J lost 1 base, and 12 bases lay in between. The CDR3 length is 14 residues. Germline CDR1 MNHNS, CDR2 SASEGT. CDR3 in DNA: TGTGCCAGCAGCTCTGGACACCTCCAAGAGACCCAGTACTTC. Its translation: CASSSGHLQETQYF.

This chain joins TRBV27 and TRBJ2-3; 7 bases agree with TRBD2. V was clipped by 4 bases and J by 2 bases; unmatched bases: 6. Germline CDR1 MNHEY, CDR2 SMNVEV (reference sequence). The CDR3 extends over 15 amino acids. In DNA form, the CDR3 reads TGTGCCAGCAGTTCTCGCGGGAGAGTCACAGATACGCAGTATTTT. It encodes CASSSRGRVTDTQYF.

The rearrangement links TRBV15 to TRBJ2-5; D might be TRBD2 (5 bases). Trimming left V 2 bases short and J 7 bases short, with 17 bases between. Germline lookup yields CDR1 LNHNV and CDR2 YYDKDF (reference sequence). The CDR3 runs to 15 residues. CDR3 bases: TGTGCCACCAGCAGACGGTCTAGCTCCGAGGGGACCCAGTACTTC. This encodes CATSRRSSSEGTQYF.

The rearrangement joins TRBV27 to TRBJ2-7, with D perhaps matching TRBD1 (5 bases). The CDR3 covers 14 residues. Germline V gene lookup returns CDR1 MNHEY and CDR2 SMNVEV (reference sequence). Trimming pared 10 bases from V and 1 base from J, leaving 17 bases between. The CDR3 coding sequence is TGTGCCACCCGAATACTCGACAGTTCCTACGAGCAGTACTTC. Protein sequence: CATRILDSSYEQYF.

In the case of this clone: The identical CDR3 is also encoded by other nucleotide sequences in the sample. The rearrangement joins TRBV5-1 to TRBJ1-1, with a possible D match to TRBD1 (5 bases). The CDR3 has 13 amino acids. Germline V gene sequence: CDR1 SGHRS, CDR2 YFSETQ. Trimming took off 1 base at V and 5 bases at J, with 9 bases between the two ends. The CDR3 sequence is CASSLSGDTEAFF. The CDR3 DNA sequence: TGCGCCAGCAGCTTGTCGGGGGATACTGAAGCTTTCTTT.

This clone has a handful of counts. The chain has TRBV5-1 and TRBJ1-1; D might be TRBD1 (5 bases). The CDR3 contains 17 residues. Germline loops: CDR1 SGHRS, CDR2 YFSETQ. Trimming shortened V by 4 bases and J by 5 bases, and 24 bases separated the two germline ends. The CDR3 loop is CASSPRIGAVSGTEAFF. The CDR3 nucleotides are TGCGCCAGCAGCCCCCGGATCGGGGCAGTGTCGGGGACTGAAGCTTTCTTT.

J is TRBJ1-3 and V is TRBV7-1; D uncertain. TRBV7-1 is an open reading frame whose function is uncertain. Trimming removed 4 bases from V and 2 bases from J, with 12 bases in between. There are 15 residues in the CDR3. The CDR3 region has the DNA TGTGCCAGCAGCTTAGCTCGGTCTGCTGGAAACACCATATATTTT. It codes for CASSLARSAGNTIYF.

The chain is built from TRBV5-4 and TRBJ2-5, with 7 positions matching TRBD2. The CDR3 extends over 17 amino acids. V gave up 1 base and J gave up 0 bases; unmatched junction bases: 9. Germline V lookup: CDR1 SGHNT, CDR2 YYREEE (reference sequence). The CDR3 DNA is TGTGCCAGCAGCTTGCCGCAGCGGGGTCAGTACCAAGAGACCCAGTACTTC. It yields the protein CASSLPQRGQYQETQYF.

The chain uses TRBV4-1 and TRBJ1-1; no reliable D call. The CDR3 extends over 15 amino acids. Between the trimmed V and J ends, which lost 2 bases and 0 bases, there was a span of 10 bases. Germline CDR1 and CDR2: MGHRA and YSYEKL. The CDR3 region is CASSQSAGMNTEAFF. As DNA, the CDR3 is TGCGCCAGCAGCCAATCGGCGGGAATGAACACTGAAGCTTTCTTT.

This chain connects TRBV2 to TRBJ2-5; TRBD2 matches at 9 bases. The germline V gene has CDR1 SNHLY and CDR2 FYNNEI. V dropped 3 bases and J dropped 3; count of bases not matched to a gene: 5. The CDR3 is 15 amino acids. The DNA of the CDR3 is TGTGCCAGCAGTGAGACGGGGACTAGCAAAGAGACCCAGTACTTC. Protein: CASSETGTSKETQYF.

J is TRBJ2-1 and V is TRBV4-3, with D unclear. The CDR3 spans 11 residues. V lost 6 bases and J lost 8, with 8 bases in between. Germline CDR1 LGHNA, CDR2 YSLEER. The CDR3 here is CASSLQDEQFF. The DNA of the CDR3 is TGCGCCAGCAGTCTTCAGGATGAGCAGTTCTTC.

In the case of this clone: The identical CDR3 is also encoded by other nucleotide sequences in the sample. The rearrangement uses TRBV6-1 and TRBJ1-5, with 7 bases lining up with TRBD1. Trimming at V came to 5 bases and at J to 2 bases, leaving 3 bases not matched to a gene. This CDR3 contains 14 residues. Germline assignment: CDR1 MNHNS and CDR2 SASEGT. The CDR3 loop is CASSTGTGNQPQHF. CDR3 nucleotides: TGTGCCAGCAGTACCGGGACAGGCAATCAGCCCCAGCATTTT.

In this sample, this clone turned up a few times. V is TRBV29-1 and J is TRBJ2-1; D tentatively reads TRBD1 or TRBD2 (5 bases each). With 7 bases removed from V and 0 bases from J, the gap between germline ends came to 16 bases. Germline V lookup: CDR1 SQVTM, CDR2 ANQGSEA. The CDR3 is 15 amino acids. In DNA, the CDR3 is TGCAGCGCCAACCCAGTTGGGGGCTCCTACAATGAGCAGTTCTTC. Protein sequence: CSANPVGGSYNEQFF.

J is TRBJ1-5 and V is TRBV19, with 9 bases fitting TRBD1. The length of the CDR3 is 15 residues. Germline loops: CDR1 LNHDA, CDR2 SQIVND (reference sequence). Germline trimming cut 5 bases from V and 6 bases from J; bases unmatched to any gene: 8. CDR3 nucleotides: TGTGCCAGTAGTCGCAAAACAGGGGGCGTTCAGCCCCAGCATTTT. Its protein product is CASSRKTGGVQPQHF.

The J gene is TRBJ2-5, the V gene TRBV5-5, with D perhaps matching TRBD2 (6 bases). The CDR3 length is 14 residues. V was trimmed by 4 bases and J by 1 base, leaving 11 bases between them. Germline values: CDR1 SGHKS, CDR2 YYEKEE (reference sequence). The chain's CDR3 is CASSRGNFQETQYF. The CDR3 nucleotides are TGTGCCAGCAGCCGGGGGAACTTCCAAGAGACCCAGTACTTC.

V usage is TRBV27 and J usage is TRBJ2-7; D possibly corresponds to TRBD2 (5 bases). The V gene lost 5 bases and the J gene lost 0 bases, with 11 bases spanning the gap. Germline assignment: CDR1 MNHEY and CDR2 SMNVEV (reference sequence). The CDR3 has 14 residues. CDR3: CASSPFSASYEQYF. The DNA of the CDR3 is TGTGCCAGCAGTCCCTTTAGCGCCTCCTACGAGCAGTACTTC.

This clone was counted once. The chain recombines TRBV28 with TRBJ2-1; 7 nucleotides agree with TRBD2. Germline loops: CDR1 MDHEN, CDR2 SYDVKM. The V gene end was trimmed by 3 bases and the J gene end by 4 bases; junction bases not matched to a gene: 12. The CDR3 extends over 17 amino acids. The CDR3 nucleotides are TGTGCCAGCAGTTTCCAGGGCCTAGCGGAAATTTACAATGAGCAGTTCTTC. Protein: CASSFQGLAEIYNEQFF.

This chain connects TRBV6-1 to TRBJ2-2, with D possibly matching TRBD2 (6 bases). CDR3 length equals 16 residues. With 2 bases removed from V and 0 bases from J, the gap between germline ends came to 10 bases. Germline CDR1 and CDR2: MNHNS and SASEGT. CDR3 in DNA: TGTGCCAGCAGTGAATTGGGGGGTTCGAACACCGGGGAGCTGTTTTTT. It yields the protein CASSELGGSNTGELFF.

The sample holds a few counts of this clone. At the DNA level, this CDR3 is encoded by other sequences in the same sample as well. The chain recombines TRBV7-2 with TRBJ1-1; D unresolved. From germline, CDR1 is SGHTA and CDR2 FQGNSA. V was shortened by 4 bases and J by 3 bases, with 9 bases between the two germline ends. This CDR3 has 13 residues. The CDR3: CASSSQRDTEAFF. CDR3 bases: TGTGCCAGCAGCTCCCAAAGGGACACTGAAGCTTTCTTT. Full variable domain (rest looked up from reference TRBV7-2 and TRBJ1-1): GAGVSQSPSNKVTEKGKDVELRCDPISGHTALYWYRQSLGQGLEFLIYFQGNSAPDKSGLPSDRFSAERTGGSVSTLTIQRTQQEDSAVYLCASSSQRDTEAFFGQGTRLTVV.

V usage is TRBV2 and J usage is TRBJ1-5; possibly TRBD1 for D (6 bases). Germline-derived CDR1 and CDR2 are SNHLY and FYNNEI. This CDR3 spans 13 amino acids. Between the trimmed V and J ends, which lost 9 bases and 7 bases, there was a span of 16 bases. CDR3 residues: CASHKGGGQPQHF. The CDR3 DNA reads as TGTGCCAGTCATAAGGGGGGCGGACAGCCCCAGCATTTT.

The chain joins TRBV7-2 to TRBJ2-1, with D possibly being TRBD2 (6 bases). Germline CDR1 reads SGHTA; CDR2 reads FQGNSA. The V and J ends lost 5 bases and 8 bases respectively, with 10 bases between them. CDR3 length: 12 amino acids. DNA of the CDR3: TGTGCCAGCAGCCCCCGCGGGGATGAGCAGTTCTTC. This translates into CASSPRGDEQFF.

This chain joins TRBV5-1 and TRBJ2-3; no reliable D call. V was trimmed by 5 bases and J by 1 base, leaving 8 bases between them. The germline gives CDR1 SGHRS, CDR2 YFSETQ. There are 13 residues in the CDR3. CDR3: CASRTLGTDTQYF. The CDR3 DNA is TGCGCCAGCAGGACGCTGGGCACAGATACGCAGTATTTT.

The genes are TRBV4-1 and TRBJ1-5, with D tentatively TRBD1 (6 bases). V lost 0 bases to trimming and J lost 5 bases, with 14 bases between them. The V gene's germline CDR1 is MGHRA and CDR2 YSYEKL. The CDR3 extends over 16 amino acids. The CDR3 nucleotides are TGCGCCAGCAGCCAAGATGTTGGGACATTATATCAGCCCCAGCATTTT. The encoded protein is CASSQDVGTLYQPQHF.

The rearrangement joins TRBV18 to TRBJ1-1; TRBD1 is a possible D gene (5 bases). Germline V gene sequence: CDR1 KGHSH, CDR2 LQKENI. V was trimmed by 2 bases and J by 8 bases, leaving 15 bases between them. The CDR3 consists of 14 residues. In DNA, the CDR3 is TGTGCCAGCTCACCAGACCCCAGGGCTATCGAAGCTTTCTTT. Its translation: CASSPDPRAIEAFF.

Details on this clone: This may stem from a read error, because a much larger clone lies one nucleotide away. The chain couples TRBV6-4 to TRBJ2-2; 10 bases fit TRBD1. After removal of 6 bases from V and 7 bases from J, the junction contained 5 bases not matched to a gene. Germline CDR1 is MRHNA and CDR2 is SNTAGT. The CDR3 contains 14 residues. In DNA form, the CDR3 reads TGTGCCAGCAGAGGACAGGGGGACATCGGGGAGCTGTTTTTT. It translates to CASRGQGDIGELFF.

The rearrangement uses TRBV28 and TRBJ1-3, with 11 bases matching TRBD1. Trimming at V came to 4 bases and at J to 0 bases, leaving 5 bases not matched to a gene. The germline CDR1 and CDR2 sequences are MDHEN and SYDVKM. The CDR3 runs to 17 residues. CDR3 residues: CASSSGTGGISGNTIYF. CDR3 DNA sequence: TGTGCCAGCAGTTCCGGGACAGGGGGGATCTCTGGAAACACCATATATTTT. Full variable domain (missing parts from reference TRBV28 and TRBJ1-3): DVKVTQSSRYLVKRTGEKVFLECVQDMDHENMFWYRQDPGLGLRLIYFSYDVKMKEKGDIPEGYSVSREKKERFSLILESASTNQTSMYLCASSSGTGGISGNTIYFGEGSWLTVV.

The CDR3 DNA is TGTGCCAGCATGAAGCGGGGGCGCACAGATACGCAGTATTTT. Translating gives CASMKRGRTDTQYF. The rearrangement joins TRBV28 to TRBJ2-3; TRBD2 matches at 8 bases. Per germline, CDR1 MDHEN and CDR2 SYDVKM. This CDR3 is 14 amino acids long. Unmatched junction bases numbered 4, after V lost 7 bases and J lost 1 base.

The chain employs TRBV2 and TRBJ2-6, with 11 bases fitting TRBD1. Germline values: CDR1 SNHLY, CDR2 FYNNEI. The V segment lost 6 bases and the J segment 0 bases; nucleotides outside the gene matches: 7. CDR3 size: 18 residues. This CDR3 reads CASRRTGGVGSGANVLTF. The DNA of the CDR3 is TGTGCCAGCAGACGGACAGGGGGCGTAGGCTCTGGGGCCAACGTCCTGACTTTC.

This clone occurred a few times. This rearrangement joins TRBV5-1 to TRBJ2-7, with unresolved D. Trimming stripped 3 bases from V and 0 bases from J, with 7 bases between. Looked up from germline, CDR1 is SGHRS and CDR2 is YFSETQ. The length of the CDR3 is 13 residues. In nucleotides, the CDR3 is TGCGCCAGCAGCTCACTGAACTCCTACGAGCAGTACTTC. It is translated as CASSSLNSYEQYF.

A few counts support this clone. The chain links TRBV27 to TRBJ1-2; 9 bases align to TRBD1. Germline V lookup: CDR1 MNHEY, CDR2 SMNVEV (reference sequence). Germline trimming cut 5 bases from V and 0 bases from J; bases unmatched to any gene: 1. This CDR3 is 14 amino acids long. The CDR3 sequence: CASSTGGSNYGYTF. The CDR3 DNA sequence: TGTGCCAGCAGTACAGGGGGCTCTAACTATGGCTACACCTTC.